This TCR beta chain was identified during a study of cytomegalovirus exposure and HLA in healthy donors. Turning to the study itself: Ancestry clustering placed more than 65% of several hundred genotyped donors in the Caucasian-associated cluster. Study-wide findings and caveats: The authors assumed roughly uniform sequencing depth across donors for presence/absence analyses. Some V segments, TRBV6-2 and TRBV6-3 among them, were indistinguishable and were therefore excluded. In a later analysis, compared with equally common non-associated chains, HLA-associated beta chains were more expanded.

PCR involved 60 Vbeta and 13 Jbeta primers. TCRdb keeps only in-frame clones here, not all; method: immunoSEQ multiplex PCR. The repertoire includes 200,000 to 250,000 clones, roughly 85% of them detected once, and around 1.8% sits in the top ten. Regarding this clone: No antigen is known for it.

Germline CDR1 and CDR2: MNHEY and SMNVEV (reference sequence). The CDR3 consists of 13 residues. The V end lost 4 bases, the J end lost 2 bases, and 6 bases lay between the germline ends. The receptor's source is a man aged 18 to 30 in good health and CMV-seronegative. Sequencing was done on a sample of PBMCs. This chain connects TRBV27 to TRBJ1-5; weak D call: TRBD1 (6 bases). This CDR3 is CASSWGRNQPQHF. CDR3 coding DNA: TGTGCCAGCAGTTGGGGGCGCAATCAGCCCCAGCATTTT.